These T cell receptor beta chains were read from a single sample in a study of blood T cell repertoires in COVID-19. Profiled with immunoSEQ multiplex PCR; TCRdb holds only in-frame clones, not every one. This sample has around 260,000 clones, with over 75% found just once. Sequenced sample: peripheral blood. These receptors were taken from a human donor in a cohort sampled during active COVID-19. Each CDR3 is given with its conserved first and last residue. A D gene is named only where the DNA matches it firmly. Not every row has a clone size; where given, it reads once, few, many or a size class.

TRBD2	.	TRBV2	TRBJ2-3	CASRENLADGDTQYF	TGTGCCAGCAGGGAGAATCTAGCGGACGGAGATACGCAGTATTTT
.	.	TRBV4-2	TRBJ1-2	CASSQAQEGGYGYTF	TGTGCCAGCAGCCAAGCGCAGGAGGGCGGCTATGGCTACACCTTC
.	.	TRBV7-9	TRBJ2-1	CASSPSAHNEQFF	TGTGCCAGCAGTCCTAGCGCCCACAATGAGCAGTTCTTC
TRBD1	.	TRBV18	TRBJ1-6	CASSLGPGQGLLRNSPLHF	TGTGCCAGCTCACTGGGACCGGGACAGGGTCTTCTTCGAAATTCACCCCTCCACTTT
.	.	TRBV7-2	TRBJ2-7	CASSFPEVRSSYEQYF	TGTGCCAGCAGCTTCCCGGAGGTTCGGAGCTCCTACGAGCAGTACTTC
.	.	TRBV4-2	TRBJ2-1	CASSQELQASVSKQFF	TGTGCCAGCAGCCAAGAACTTCAAGCTAGCGTTAGTAAGCAGTTCTTC
TRBD1	once	TRBV5-1	TRBJ1-5	CASSLFQGGSNQPQHF	TGCGCCAGCAGCTTGTTTCAGGGGGGAAGCAATCAGCCCCAGCATTTT
TRBD2	once	TRBV25-1	TRBJ2-3	CASSEPGGPDTQYF	TGTGCCAGCAGTGAACCGGGAGGTCCAGATACGCAGTATTTT
.	.	TRBV6-5	TRBJ2-3	CASRLTGADTQYF	TGTGCCAGCAGGCTGACTGGTGCAGATACGCAGTATTTT
TRBD1	.	TRBV5-1	TRBJ2-1	CASKAGTGSNEQFF	TGCGCCAGCAAGGCGGGGACAGGGAGCAATGAGCAGTTCTTC
.	.	TRBV3-1/TRBV3-2	TRBJ2-2	CASSQGLNELFF	TGTGCCAGCAGCCAAGGACTGAATGAGCTGTTTTTT
TRBD1	.	TRBV6-2/TRBV6-3	TRBJ1-5	CASSYLTGNQPQHF	TGTGCCAGCAGTTACTTGACAGGGAATCAGCCCCAGCATTTT